The 14 T cell receptor beta chains in this list originate from one sample, sequenced in a study of T-cell memory formation after mild COVID-19. TCRdb re-derived calls from the 5' RACE reads in MiXCR, one entry per CDR3 protein. The sample includes 390,000 or so distinct CDR3 sequences, about a sixth of them seen just once. Sequencing used PBMCs or a T cell subset sorted from them (not recorded which). The receptors stem from a young man who had mild COVID-19 (a few samples of this study predate the infection). Cell type and time point are not known.

The V call is TRBV20-1, the J call TRBJ1-2; D may be TRBD1 (6 bases). This CDR3 is 12 amino acids long. In germline, CDR1 is DFQATT, CDR2 SNEGSKA (reference sequence). CDR3 sequence (DNA): TGCAGCCCCGTGGGACACAACTATGGCTACACCTTC. It codes for CSPVGHNYGYTF.

The chain uses TRBV12-3 or TRBV12-4 and TRBJ2-2; D call uncertain. Between the trimmed V and J ends, which lost 6 bases and 0 bases, there was a span of 11 bases. The CDR3 is 15 residues long. Written as DNA, the CDR3 is TGTGCCAGCAGCGTTGGTCGTACGAACACCGGGGAGCTGTTTTTT. This codes for CASSVGRTNTGELFF.

The V gene is TRBV6-2 or TRBV6-3, the J gene TRBJ2-7; TRBD1 or TRBD2 may be the D gene (5 bases each). Germline lookup yields CDR1 MNHEY and CDR2 SVGEGT. There are 13 residues in the CDR3. CDR3 protein: CTTKDPGPHEQYF. CDR3 coding DNA: TGTACAACCAAGGACCCGGGGCCCCACGAGCAGTACTTC.

This clonotype has a count of ten or more. This chain joins TRBV12-3 or TRBV12-4 and TRBJ2-2; 8 positions agree with TRBD1. This CDR3 spans 13 amino acids. Unmatched junction bases numbered 2, after V lost 6 bases and J lost 5 bases. The chain's CDR3 is CASRRQGTGELFF. DNA for the CDR3: TGTGCCAGCAGAAGACAGGGGACCGGGGAGCTGTTTTTT.

This clonotype was seen only a few times. The chain employs TRBV7-2 and TRBJ2-5; 10 bases map to TRBD1. The germline V gene encodes CDR1 SGHTA and CDR2 FQGNSA. V shed 1 base and J 5 bases; nucleotides not matched to a gene: 7. The CDR3 length is 16 residues. CDR3 loop: CASSLVDRGVEETQYF. The CDR3 bases are TGTGCCAGCAGCTTAGTGGACAGGGGGGTTGAGGAGACCCAGTACTTC.

The gene calls are TRBV28 and TRBJ2-5; D is uncertain. The CDR3 has 14 amino acids. V was clipped by 6 bases and J by 1 base, with 12 bases between them. CDR1 is MDHEN and CDR2 is SYDVKM in the germline V gene. The CDR3 region is CASSSRHAQETQYF. CDR3 nucleotide sequence: TGTGCCAGCAGCTCCCGACACGCCCAAGAGACCCAGTACTTC.

This rearrangement joins TRBV6-6 to TRBJ1-1; 7 bases align to TRBD1. Germline CDR1 MNHNY, CDR2 SVGAGI (reference sequence). V trimming: 2 bases; J trimming: 11 bases; junction bases outside the gene matches: 8. This CDR3 comprises 13 residues. The CDR3 nucleotides read TGTGCCAGCAGTTACACGCCAGACAGGGATGCTTTCTTT. Translated: CASSYTPDRDAFF.

In this sample, this clonotype turned up many times. The rearrangement links TRBV5-4 to TRBJ2-7; D perhaps matches TRBD1 (5 bases). The V and J ends lost 3 bases and 5 bases respectively, with 9 bases between them. The germline V gene encodes CDR1 SGHNT and CDR2 YYREEE (reference sequence). This CDR3 has 12 amino acids. The CDR3 protein is CASSSEGDEQYF. The CDR3 DNA sequence: TGTGCCAGCAGCTCGGAAGGGGACGAGCAGTACTTC.

The V gene is TRBV24-1, the J gene TRBJ2-1; D possibly corresponds to TRBD1 (6 bases). The CDR3 runs 13 residues. V was pared by 4 bases and J by 14 bases, with 17 bases between. The germline V gene has CDR1 KGHDR and CDR2 SFDVKD. This chain's CDR3 is CATSDVTGNGEFF. The CDR3 DNA reads TGTGCCACCAGTGACGTAACAGGGAATGGAGAGTTCTTC.

CDR3 DNA: TGTGCCAGCAGTCGGTATGGCCCCTCTGGGGCCAACGTCCTGACTTTC. Amino acids: CASSRYGPSGANVLTF. V usage is TRBV6-5 and J usage is TRBJ2-6; D is undetermined. CDR1 and CDR2 from the germline V gene are MNHEY and SVGAGI. This CDR3 is 16 amino acids long. V was clipped by 5 bases and J by 0 bases, with 11 bases between them.

This clonotype is medium-sized (0.01 to 0.1%) by share. V gene TRBV12-3 or TRBV12-4 combines with J gene TRBJ1-2, with D unclear. The V end was cut by 2 bases, the J end by 0 bases, with 10 bases between. This CDR3 has 15 amino acids. In nucleotides, the CDR3 is TGTGCCAGCAGTTTAATCTCCCTAGCTAACTATGGCTACACCTTC. Residues: CASSLISLANYGYTF.

This clonotype was picked up a small number of times. The chain joins TRBV5-1 to TRBJ2-2; 8 bases align to TRBD2. From germline, CDR1 is SGHRS and CDR2 YFSETQ. V gave up 3 bases and J gave up 0 bases; unmatched junction bases: 10. This CDR3 is 18 amino acids long. The CDR3 nucleotides are TGCGCCAGCAGCTCGGGAGGGGAATATACGGCGAACACCGGGGAGCTGTTTTTT. Protein: CASSSGGEYTANTGELFF.

The chain is built from TRBV7-8 and TRBJ1-5; D is possibly TRBD1 (6 bases). Germline V gene data show CDR1 as SGHVS and CDR2 as FQNEAQ. The CDR3 is made up of 15 amino acids. Trimming stripped 5 bases from V and 3 bases from J, with 14 bases between. The CDR3 loop reads CASSQDRRYNQPQHF. The CDR3, as DNA: TGTGCCAGCAGCCAGGACAGAAGATACAATCAGCCCCAGCATTTT.

This clonotype was counted between two and nine times. The gene calls are TRBV4-2 and TRBJ1-1; 7 bases align to TRBD1. The CDR3 has 15 residues. V shed 0 bases, J shed 3 bases, and the junction held 4 bases outside the gene matches. Germline-derived CDR1 and CDR2 are LGHNA and YNFKEQ. CDR3 nucleotides: TGTGCCAGCAGCCAAGAGGCAGGGGGATACACTGAAGCTTTCTTT. Encoded protein: CASSQEAGGYTEAFF.